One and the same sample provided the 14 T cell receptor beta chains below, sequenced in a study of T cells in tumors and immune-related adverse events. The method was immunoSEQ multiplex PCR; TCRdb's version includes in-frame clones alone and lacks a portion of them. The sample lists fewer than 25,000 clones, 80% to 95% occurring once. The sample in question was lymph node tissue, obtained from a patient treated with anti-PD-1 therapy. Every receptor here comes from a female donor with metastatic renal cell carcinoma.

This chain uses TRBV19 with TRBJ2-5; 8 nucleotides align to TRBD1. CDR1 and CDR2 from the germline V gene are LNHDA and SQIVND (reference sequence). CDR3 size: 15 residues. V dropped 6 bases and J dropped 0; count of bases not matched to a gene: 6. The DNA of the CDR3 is TGTGCCAGTAGCAGGACAGGGACCTACCAAGAGACCCAGTACTTC. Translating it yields CASSRTGTYQETQYF.

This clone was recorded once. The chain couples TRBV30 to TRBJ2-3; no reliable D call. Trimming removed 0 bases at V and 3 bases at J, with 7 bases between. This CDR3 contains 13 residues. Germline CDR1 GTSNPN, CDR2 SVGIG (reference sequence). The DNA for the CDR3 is TGTGCCTGGAGTGTGTGGGAAACAGATACGCAGTATTTT. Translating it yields CAWSVWETDTQYF.

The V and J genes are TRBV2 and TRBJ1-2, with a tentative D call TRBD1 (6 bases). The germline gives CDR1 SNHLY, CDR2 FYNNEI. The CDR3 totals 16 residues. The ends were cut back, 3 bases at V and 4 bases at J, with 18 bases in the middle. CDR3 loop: CASSDPEQGGGYGYTF. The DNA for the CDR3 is TGTGCCAGCAGTGACCCTGAACAGGGAGGGGGCTATGGCTACACCTTC.

CDR3 sequence (DNA): TGTGCCAGCAGTGAATATCCCCCCCGCCTACAGGGGGCGGTAGATACGCAGTATTTT. It is translated as CASSEYPPRLQGAVDTQYF. The chain joins TRBV6-1 to TRBJ2-3, with TRBD1 matching over 9 bases. Germline CDR1 MNHNS, CDR2 SASEGT. This CDR3 has 19 residues. The V and J ends lost 2 bases and 5 bases, in that order; junction bases with no gene match: 17.

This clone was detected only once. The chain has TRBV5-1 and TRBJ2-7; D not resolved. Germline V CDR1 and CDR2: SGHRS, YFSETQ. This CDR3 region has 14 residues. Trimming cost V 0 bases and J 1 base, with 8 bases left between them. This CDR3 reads CASSLDARSYEQYF. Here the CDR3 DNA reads TGCGCCAGCAGCTTGGATGCCAGGTCCTACGAGCAGTACTTC.

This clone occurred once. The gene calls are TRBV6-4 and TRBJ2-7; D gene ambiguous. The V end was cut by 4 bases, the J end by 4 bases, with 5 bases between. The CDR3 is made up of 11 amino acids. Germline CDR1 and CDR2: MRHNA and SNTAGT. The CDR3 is CASSVIYEQYF. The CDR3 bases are TGTGCCAGCAGTGTGATTTACGAGCAGTACTTC.

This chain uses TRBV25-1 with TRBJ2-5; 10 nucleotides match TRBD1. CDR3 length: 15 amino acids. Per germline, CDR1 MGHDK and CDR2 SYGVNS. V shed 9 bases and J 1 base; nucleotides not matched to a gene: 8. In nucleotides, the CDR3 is TGTGCCAGTCAACAGGACAGGGGGACCCAAGAGACCCAGTACTTC. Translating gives CASQQDRGTQETQYF.

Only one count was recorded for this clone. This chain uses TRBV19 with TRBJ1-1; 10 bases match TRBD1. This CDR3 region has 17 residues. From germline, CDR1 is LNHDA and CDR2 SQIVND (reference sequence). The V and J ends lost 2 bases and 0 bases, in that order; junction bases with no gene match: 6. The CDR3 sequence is CASSIPGQGIVNTEAFF. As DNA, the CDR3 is TGTGCCAGTAGTATACCGGGACAGGGGATTGTGAACACTGAAGCTTTCTTT.

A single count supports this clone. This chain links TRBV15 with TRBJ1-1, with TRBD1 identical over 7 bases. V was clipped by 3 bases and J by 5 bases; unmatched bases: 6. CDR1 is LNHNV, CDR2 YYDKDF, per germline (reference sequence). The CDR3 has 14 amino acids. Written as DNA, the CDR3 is TGTGCCACCAGCAGGGGACAGCTTGCGACTGAAGCTTTCTTT. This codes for CATSRGQLATEAFF. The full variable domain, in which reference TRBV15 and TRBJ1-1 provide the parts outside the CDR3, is DAMVIQNPRYQVTQFGKPVTLSCSQTLNHNVMYWYQQKSSQAPKLLFHYYDKDFNNEADTPDNFQSRRPNTSFCFLDIRSPGLGDTAMYLCATSRGQLATEAFFGQGTRLTVV.

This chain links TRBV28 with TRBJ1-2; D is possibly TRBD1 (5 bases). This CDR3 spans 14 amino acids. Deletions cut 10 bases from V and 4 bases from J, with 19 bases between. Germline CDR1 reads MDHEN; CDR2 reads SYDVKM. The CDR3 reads CATRPAGIGYGYTF. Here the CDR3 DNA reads TGTGCCACCCGGCCGGCAGGGATTGGCTATGGCTACACCTTC.

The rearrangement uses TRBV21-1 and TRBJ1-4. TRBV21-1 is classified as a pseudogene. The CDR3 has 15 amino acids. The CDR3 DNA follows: TGTGCCAGCAGCGTCACGACTTTACCTAATGAAAAACTGTTTTTT. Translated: CASSVTTLPNEKLFF.

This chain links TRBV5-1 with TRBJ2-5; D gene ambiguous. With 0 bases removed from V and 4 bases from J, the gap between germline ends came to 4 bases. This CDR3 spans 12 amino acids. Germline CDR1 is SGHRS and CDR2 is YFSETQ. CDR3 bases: TGCGCCAGCAGCTTGGCAGTAGAGACCCAGTACTTC. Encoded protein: CASSLAVETQYF.

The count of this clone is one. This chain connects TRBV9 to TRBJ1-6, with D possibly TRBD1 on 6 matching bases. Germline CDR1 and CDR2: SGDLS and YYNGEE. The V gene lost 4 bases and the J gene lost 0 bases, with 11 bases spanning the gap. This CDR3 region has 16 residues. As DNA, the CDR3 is TGTGCCAGCAGCACATCAGGGGCCTCCTATAATTCACCCCTCCACTTT. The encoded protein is CASSTSGASYNSPLHF.

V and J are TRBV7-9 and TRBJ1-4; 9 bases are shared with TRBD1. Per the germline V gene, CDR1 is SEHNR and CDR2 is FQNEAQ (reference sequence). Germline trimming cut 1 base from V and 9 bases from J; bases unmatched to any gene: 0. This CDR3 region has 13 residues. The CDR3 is CASSLDRGQKLFF. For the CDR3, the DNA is TGTGCCAGCAGCTTAGACAGGGGGCAAAAACTGTTTTTT.